This T cell receptor (beta chain) was captured by sequencing in a study of T cells in Graves' hyperthyroidism and ophthalmopathy (dated by TCRdb to the late 2010s). Regarding the study in general: Peripheral blood samples were taken at the time of initial diagnosis, prior to any treatment. The 100 discovery patients were divided at random into training and test sets in a 7:3 ratio. An independent validation cohort of under 20 hyperthyroidism patients and 17 patients who later progressed to ophthalmopathy tested prospective prediction of ophthalmopathy. In over five Graves' hyperthyroidism patients, the study also compared T-cell repertoires from thyroid tissue with T-cell repertoires from blood. Once sampling was done, hyperthyroidism patients were given methimazole at a starting dose of 30 mg daily, whereas ophthalmopathy patients were given high-dose intravenous methylprednisolone. To identify TCR V-J signatures that set the groups apart, the researchers used a discovery cohort of more than 95 patients, made up of 40 to 45 with Graves' ophthalmopathy and about 60 with stable Graves' hyperthyroidism. The paper describes TCR Vbeta CDR3 sequencing of 120 to 150 peripheral blood samples, made up of 43 ophthalmopathy patients, approximately 76 hyperthyroidism patients and approximately 17 progressor patients. Points the paper makes about the study in general: No statistical method was used to set the sample size in advance, and investigators knew the group allocation. A 13 V-J signature model separated ophthalmopathy from stable hyperthyroidism, with about 90% sensitivity and about 81% specificity in cross-validation and 80%/75% in testing. Blood samples also contained most of the expanded thyroid clonotypes (frequency above 0.001), which suggests that blood repertoires may reflect thyroid immune responses. In validation, progression to ophthalmopathy was predicted by the model with 70% to 71% sensitivity and 72.22% specificity, a median of approximately 6.5 months before onset.

The germline V gene supplies CDR1 MDHEN and CDR2 SYDVKM. The CDR3 goes from the cysteine to the phenylalanine over 14 residues. Left in the record is the CDR3 DNA by itself, 42 bases read in frame from the first base. The germline ends are 9 bases apart after V is trimmed by 1 base and J by 3 bases. The TCR beta CDR3 regions were amplified from RNA transcripts. For the first round of RT-PCR on the TCR CDR3, the HTBI primer set was used together with the Qiagen OneStep RT-PCR kit. A second multiplex PCR round built the libraries, followed by size selection and purification. The libraries were sequenced on an Illumina HiSeq2000 using paired-end 100 bp reads. Under the source paper's analysis protocol: SOAPnuke was used to process the raw data, removing reads that contained adapters or uncalled bases, had a mean Phred below 15, or lacked an exact match to the constant primer or identifier. COPE v1.2.5 was used to merge the high-quality paired reads, and each unique nucleotide sequence was defined as a clonotype. Clonotypes were aligned to IMGT TRBV, TRBD and TRBJ reference segments using MiTCR v1.1. The analysis was restricted to V-J combinations with a frequency above 0.0001, which together covered 99.2% of the repertoires. A TCS score was defined as the ratio between F50 (clonal expansion) and ExV (chaos), using BLOSUM62-based TCRdist between CDR3 peptides within each V-J. Welch's t-statistics and random forest reduced around 520 V-J features to 10 to 15, which were used in a naive Bayes classifier (R e1071). The similarity between thyroid and blood repertoires was quantified using the Morisita-Horn index. TCRdb ran its own pipeline on the public reads, namely fastp trimming at Q25 and MiXCR clone calling, and kept in-frame beta chains. Entries are consolidated by CDR3 protein sequence, retaining the most common genes and DNA. What appears here as the V and J calls and clone size reflects TCRdb's work, not the paper's. For this sample the table gives roughly 560,000 distinct CDR3 sequences, of which over 12% were detected only once. 3.5% to 4.5% of the sample goes to the ten largest clones.

This clonotype was detected ten times or more. This clone's antigen is unknown. Base qualities are not at hand, and no much larger clone is one base apart. In the ophthalmopathy patients, disease was moderately to severely active, with a Clinical Activity Score of 3 or more, a NOSPECS grade of 4 or more, and a duration of less than 3 months. Any patient with an uncontrolled infection, another autoimmune disease, pregnancy or lactation was excluded. Diagnoses were based on clinical symptoms, serum thyroxine and TRAb, thyroid ultrasound and orbital computed tomography. Ficoll-Paque density gradient centrifugation was used to isolate PBMCs from 8 to 10 ml of fresh peripheral blood. Trizol reagent was used to extract total RNA, and RNA quality was then checked on an Agilent 2100 Bioanalyzer.

Sequencing was performed on blood. This sequence uses TRBV28 and TRBJ2-5, and perhaps TRBD1 as D gene, on 6 matching bases. The sequence was collected from a woman in her thirties or forties with Graves' ophthalmopathy. The DNA is as follows: TGTGCCAGCAGTTTATCCCCAGGGGAAGAGACCCAGTACTTC. Translated, this gives CASSLSPGEETQYF. The full variable domain, completed from the reference TRBV28 and TRBJ2-5 proteins outside the CDR3, reads DVKVTQSSRYLVKRTGEKVFLECVQDMDHENMFWYRQDPGLGLRLIYFSYDVKMKEKGDIPEGYSVSREKKERFSLILESASTNQTSMYLCASSLSPGEETQYFGPGTRLLVL.